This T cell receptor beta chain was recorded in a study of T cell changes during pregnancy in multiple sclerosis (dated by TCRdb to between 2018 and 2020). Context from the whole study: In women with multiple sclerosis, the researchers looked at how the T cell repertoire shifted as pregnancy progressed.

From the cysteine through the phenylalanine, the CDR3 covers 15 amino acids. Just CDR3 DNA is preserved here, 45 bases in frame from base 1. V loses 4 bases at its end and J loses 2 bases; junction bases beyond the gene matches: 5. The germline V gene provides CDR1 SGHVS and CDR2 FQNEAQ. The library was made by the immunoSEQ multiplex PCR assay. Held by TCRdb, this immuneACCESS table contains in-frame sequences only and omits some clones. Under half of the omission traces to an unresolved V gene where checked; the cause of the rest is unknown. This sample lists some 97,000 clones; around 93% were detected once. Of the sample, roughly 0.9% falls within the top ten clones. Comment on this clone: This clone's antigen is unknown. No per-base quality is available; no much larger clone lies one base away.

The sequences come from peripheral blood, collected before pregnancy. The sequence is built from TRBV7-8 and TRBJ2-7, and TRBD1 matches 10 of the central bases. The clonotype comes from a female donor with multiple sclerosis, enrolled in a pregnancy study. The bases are TGTGCCAGCAGCTACGAGACAGGGGGCCCCTACGAGCAGTACTTC. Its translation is CASSYETGGPYEQYF.